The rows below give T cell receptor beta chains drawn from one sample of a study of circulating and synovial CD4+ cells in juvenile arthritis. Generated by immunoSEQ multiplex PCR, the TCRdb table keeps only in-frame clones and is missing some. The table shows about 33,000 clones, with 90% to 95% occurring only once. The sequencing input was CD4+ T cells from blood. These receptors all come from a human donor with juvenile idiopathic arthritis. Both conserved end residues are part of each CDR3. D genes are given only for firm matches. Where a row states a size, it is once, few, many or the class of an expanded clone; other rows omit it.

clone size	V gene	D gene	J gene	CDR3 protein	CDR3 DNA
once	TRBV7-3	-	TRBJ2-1	CASSPKTSADEQFF	TGTGCCAGCAGCCCCAAAACGTCAGCGGATGAGCAGTTCTTC
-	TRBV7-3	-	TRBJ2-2	CASSADTPNTGELFF	TGTGCCAGCAGCGCCGACACCCCGAACACCGGGGAGCTGTTTTTT
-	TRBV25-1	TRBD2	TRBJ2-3	CASGFSGSRKDTQYF	TGTGCCAGCGGGTTTAGCGGGAGCAGGAAAGATACGCAGTATTTT
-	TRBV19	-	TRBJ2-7	CASSIADSYEQYF	TGTGCCAGTAGTATCGCAGATTCCTACGAGCAGTACTTC
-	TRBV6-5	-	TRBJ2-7	CASRITGTQYF	TGTGCCAGCAGGATTACAGGAACGCAGTACTTC
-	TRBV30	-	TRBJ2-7	CAWSRQSSYEQYF	TGTGCCTGGAGTAGACAATCCTCCTACGAGCAGTACTTC
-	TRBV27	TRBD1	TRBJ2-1	CASRGWAGQGNNEQFF	TGTGCCAGCAGGGGATGGGCGGGACAGGGCAACAATGAGCAGTTCTTC
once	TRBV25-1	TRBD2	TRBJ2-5	CASSEYTLGLQETQYF	TGTGCCAGCAGTGAATATACCCTGGGACTACAAGAGACCCAGTACTTC
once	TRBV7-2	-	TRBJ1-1	CASSAKIGGRDRMAFF	TGTGCCAGCAGCGCGAAAATCGGGGGTAGGGATCGTATGGCTTTCTTT
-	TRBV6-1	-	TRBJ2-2	CASRGGDRPTGELFF	TGTGCCAGCAGGGGGGGTGACAGACCCACCGGGGAGCTGTTTTTT
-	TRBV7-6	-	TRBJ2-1	CASSLARRGNYNEQFF	TGTGCCAGCAGCTTAGCGCGTCGCGGGAACTACAATGAGCAGTTCTTC
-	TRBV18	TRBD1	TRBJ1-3	CASSDRVPHSGNTIYF	TGTGCCAGCTCAGACAGGGTCCCTCACTCTGGAAACACCATATATTTT
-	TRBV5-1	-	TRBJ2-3	CASSLAGTRDTQYF	TGCGCCAGCAGCTTGGCGGGGACAAGGGATACGCAGTATTTT
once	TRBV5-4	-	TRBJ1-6	CASSLIDVINSPLHF	TGTGCCAGCAGTTTGATAGATGTCATAAATTCACCCCTCCACTTT
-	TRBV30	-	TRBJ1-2	CAWSVGGYGYTF	TGTGCCTGGAGTGTCGGGGGGTATGGCTACACCTTC
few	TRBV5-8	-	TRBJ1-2	CASSLATGMGYGYTF	TGTGCCAGCAGCTTGGCCACGGGGATGGGCTATGGCTACACCTTC
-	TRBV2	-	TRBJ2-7	CASRETESYEQYF	TGTGCCAGCAGGGAGACAGAGTCCTACGAGCAGTACTTC
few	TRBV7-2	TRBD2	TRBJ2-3	CASSLGVGGPSGTQYF	TGTGCCAGCAGCTTAGGGGTCGGGGGGCCTAGCGGGACGCAGTATTTT
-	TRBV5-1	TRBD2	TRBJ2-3	CASSLLTSGTGTDTQYF	TGCGCCAGCAGCTTATTGACCAGCGGGACGGGCACAGATACGCAGTATTTT
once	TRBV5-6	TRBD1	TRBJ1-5	CASSLKQGGNQPQHF	TGTGCCAGCAGCTTGAAGCAGGGGGGCAATCAGCCCCAGCATTTT
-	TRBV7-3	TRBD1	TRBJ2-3	CASSLTMGGQGDTDTQYF	TGTGCCAGCAGCTTAACAATGGGGGGACAGGGAGACACAGATACGCAGTATTTT
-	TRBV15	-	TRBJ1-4	CATNQGVSTNEKLFF	TGTGCCACGAATCAAGGAGTATCGACTAATGAAAAACTGTTTTTT
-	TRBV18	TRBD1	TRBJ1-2	CASSPTGTGSGYTF	TGTGCCAGCTCACCAACGGGGACAGGTTCGGGCTACACCTTC
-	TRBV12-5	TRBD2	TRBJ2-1	CASGFLTGPGLAGSYNEQFF	TGTGCTAGTGGTTTTCTGACCGGCCCCGGACTAGCGGGGTCTTACAATGAGCAGTTCTTC
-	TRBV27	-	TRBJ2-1	CASSLAERSSYNEQFF	TGTGCCAGCAGTTTAGCGGAGAGAAGCTCCTACAATGAGCAGTTCTTC
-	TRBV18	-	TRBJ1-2	CASSPEAGAFYGYTF	TGTGCCAGCTCCCCCGAGGCAGGGGCATTCTATGGCTACACCTTC
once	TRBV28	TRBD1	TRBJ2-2	CASSPSWDRATGELFF	TGTGCCAGCAGTCCGTCTTGGGACAGGGCGACCGGGGAGCTGTTTTTT
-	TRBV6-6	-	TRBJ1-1	CASSYSGRLYTEAFF	TGTGCCAGCAGTTACTCTGGCAGGCTGTACACTGAAGCTTTCTTT
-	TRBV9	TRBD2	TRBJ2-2	CASSVVEREGRNGELFF	TGTGCCAGCAGCGTAGTAGAGCGGGAGGGCCGTAACGGGGAGCTGTTTTTT